This T cell receptor (beta chain) was obtained from a study of blood T cells in healthy people across ages (dated by TCRdb to between 2014 and 2016). Looking at the study overall: In model experiments, template switching captured roughly one uniquely barcoded TCR beta cDNA molecule for every two T cells. The study analyzed two additional independent replicas of 1 million unique cDNA reads from the same blood draw for two donors, one aged 18 to 29 and one aged 80 or older. Four age groups were formed from the donors: young (average approximately 15 years), middle-aged (around 41), aged (about 62) and long-lived (about 80). To avoid experimental bias, donors of different ages were randomly spread across the sequencing lanes. Age-related changes in TCR beta repertoire diversity were measured in the study by deep sequencing normalized with unique cDNA molecular identifiers. Study-wide conclusions, independent of this receptor: The long-lived group showed more naive CD4+ T cells, fewer expanded clones and increased TCR diversity than the aged group, suggesting age selection. As age increased, observed TCR beta diversity per million T cells dropped in a roughly linear way, and a significant reduction was already evident by age around 41. Because donor CMV infection status was unknown, age-related changes in expanded clonotypes were potentially confounded. Observed TCR beta diversity correlated strongly with the percentage of naive T cells measured by flow cytometry. Estimates of total diversity from one million sequenced T cells were regarded as lower bounds and underestimates. Since profiling was done on bulk unsorted PBMCs, naive and antigen-experienced compartments could not be conclusively compared.

Libraries were made using 5' RACE. The run used an Illumina HiSeq 2500. A second PCR of about 7 to 12 cycles was run with a J-beta primer mix and a sample-barcoded 5' primer. A template-switch 5' adaptor carrying 12 random nucleotides introduced a unique molecular identifier onto each TCR beta cDNA molecule. Each sample yielded at least 2.5 million CDR3-containing paired-end reads. First-strand cDNA was synthesized from all RNA with the Mint cDNA synthesis kit, primed by a TRBC-specific oligonucleotide. After uracil-DNA glycosylase treatment, a first 18-cycle PCR used universal primers M1SS and BC2_uni_R on all cDNA. Per the authors' processing: Normalization of each sample was performed by random selection of 1 million high-quality reads, each carrying a distinct molecular identifier. Reads sharing molecular identifiers were discarded rather than binned into consensus sequences. MiTCR, run with a Q25 quality threshold and the strictest error-elimination algorithm, handled CDR3 identification, clonotype clustering and error correction. A nonparametric unseen species model using Euler transformation provided a lower-bound estimate of total TCR beta diversity. TCRdb trimmed the raw reads at Q25, called clones with MiXCR and kept productive beta chains. Rows with a matching CDR3 protein are joined into one entry that keeps the most common DNA and genes. TCRdb, not the authors, supplied the V and J calls. For this sample there are 700,000 to 850,000 distinct CDR3 sequences; around 36% appear just once. The ten largest clones add up to 10% to 15% of the sample.

The sample holds many counts of this clonotype. It has no known antigen specificity. No clone much larger than this one lies a single base away; base qualities are absent. The 39 donors, aged about 6 to 95 years, were systemically healthy Caucasian individuals from Russia. Each donor gave roughly 9 milliliters of peripheral blood, drawn into EDTA-treated Vacutainer tubes. PBMCs were isolated by Ficoll-Paque density-gradient centrifugation, with at least 7 million obtained per sample. Total RNA, at least 6 micrograms per sample, was extracted from PBMCs with Trizol reagent. For every donor, an aliquot of PBMCs went through flow cytometry to measure the percentages of naive CD45RAhigh/CD27high T cells. Sequencing input: blood. The sequence came from a man between 18 and 35 years old in good health.

Read as DNA, the sequence is TGTGCCAGCAGCCCGGCGGGGAAACACAATGAGCAGTTCTTC. Its protein product is CASSPAGKHNEQFF. This receptor chain uses TRBV14 and TRBJ2-1; the D region possibly corresponds to TRBD2 (6 bases align). Including the terminal cysteine and phenylalanine, the CDR3 comprises 14 residues. Here the CDR3 DNA is all that survives: 42 bases in frame from base 1. V sheds 4 bases and J sheds 5 bases, leaving 12 bases between their ends. The germline V gene sets CDR1 to SGHDN and CDR2 to FVKESK.